This TCR beta chain was sequenced during a study of long-term antiretroviral therapy in people with HIV. CDR3 length: 15 residues. CDR1 is SEHNR, CDR2 FQNEAQ, per germline (reference sequence). V was shortened by 5 bases and J by 6 bases, with 17 bases between the two germline ends. The libraries were made with immunoSEQ v3.0 at survey level. Libraries were prepared by immunoSEQ multiplex PCR; TCRdb keeps only in-frame clonotypes and omits some of them. The sample lists under 20,000 clones, about 81% occurring once. This clone has just a few counts. The source of this sequence is a woman between 45 and 60 years old with HIV. The sequencing used unsorted PBMCs, collected 0.3 years after starting antiretroviral therapy. This chain links TRBV7-9 with TRBJ2-1; possibly TRBD2 for D (7 bases). The CDR3 DNA is TGTGCCAGCAGCCTAGTGGGGGGGCCGGGCAATGAGCAGTTCTTC. As protein: CASSLVGGPGNEQFF. The whole variable domain, remainder taken from reference TRBV7-9 and TRBJ2-1, is DTGVSQNPRHKITKRGQNVTFRCDPISEHNRLYWYRQTLGQGPEFLTYFQNEAQLEKSRLLSDRFSAERPKGSFSTLEIQRTEQGDSAMYLCASSLVGGPGNEQFFGPGTRLTVL.